These 30 T cell receptor beta chains share one sample of origin, sequenced in a study of T cell clonality in common variable immunodeficiency. These TCRs' antigens remain unknown. Clones were sequenced by immunoSEQ multiplex PCR, and TCRdb holds only the in-frame ones, with some missing. In total the sample includes roughly 40,000 clones, none of them seen once. Overall study findings and caveats: In common variable immunodeficiency, TCR beta chains reportedly carried fewer deletions and N-nucleotide insertions.

Input material: peripheral blood mononuclear cells. All receptors derive from a human donor with common variable immunodeficiency.

This clone was recorded at least ten times. The sequence runs out 3 residues before the end of the CDR3; the remainder is reconstructed from the germline J gene. The chain uses TRBV12-3 or TRBV12-4 and TRBJ1-2; D may be TRBD1 (6 bases). V was clipped by 5 bases and J by 2 bases, with 12 bases between them. The CDR3 runs to 14 residues. The CDR3 DNA, read in part, is TGTGCCAGCAGTCGGTTAACAGGGAACTATGGC. This codes for CASSRLTGNYG. The complete CDR3 reads CASSRLTGNYGYTF.

Concerning this clone: The read finishes 3 residues shy of the CDR3 end, and the germline J gene is used to complete it. The V gene is TRBV20-1, the J gene TRBJ2-5; 7 bases line up with TRBD1. Looked up from germline, CDR1 is DFQATT and CDR2 is SNEGSKA (reference sequence). Trimming cost V 3 bases and J 2 bases; bases outside gene matches: 9. CDR3 length: 15 residues. The CDR3 protein is CSASVGTEIQETQYF. Partial CDR3 DNA: TGCAGTGCTAGCGTCGGGACAGAGATACAAGAGACC.

This clone has more than one count but fewer than ten. The read is 3 residues too short to cover the CDR3 end, so that end is filled in from the germline J gene. The rearrangement uses TRBV19 and TRBJ2-7, with no clear D. In germline, CDR1 is LNHDA, CDR2 SQIVND (reference sequence). The length of the CDR3 is 15 residues. The V end lost 0 bases, the J end lost 2 bases, and 11 bases lay between the germline ends. The CDR3 bases that were read are TGTGCCAGTAGTATAGATCAAGGTTCGCCCTACGAG. Translation gives CASSIDQGSPYE. The CDR3 reads in full as CASSIDQGSPYEQYF.

This clone was found many times. The CDR3 goes on 3 residues after the read ends, and that part is filled in from the germline J gene. The chain uses TRBV18 and TRBJ2-2, with 8 bases aligning to TRBD1. The CDR3 extends over 13 amino acids. V was clipped by 3 bases and J by 6 bases; unmatched bases: 0. The germline CDR1 and CDR2 sequences are KGHSH and LQKENI. The sequenced part of the CDR3 DNA is TGTGCCAGCTCACCGGGACAGGCCGGGGAG. It translates to CASSPGQAGE. The whole CDR3 sequence reads CASSPGQAGELFF. Using reference TRBV18 and TRBJ2-2 for the parts outside the CDR3, the full variable domain is NAGVMQNPRHLVRRRGQEARLRCSPMKGHSHVYWYRQLPEEGLKFMVYLQKENIIDESGMPKERFSAEFPKEGPSILRIQQVVRGDSAAYFCASSPGQAGELFFGEGSRLTVL.

This clone showed up many times. The read gets to within 3 residues of the CDR3 end, and the germline J gene fills in the rest. This chain connects TRBV6-2 or TRBV6-3 to TRBJ1-1; no reliable D call. There are 17 residues in the CDR3. V was trimmed by 0 bases and J by 4 bases, leaving 18 bases between them. The V gene's germline CDR1 is MNHEY and CDR2 SVGEGT. The sequenced part of the CDR3 DNA is TGTGCCAGCAGTTACTCTGGAGGGCCGGAGCGGGCCACTGAA. Residues: CASSYSGGPERATE. The entire CDR3 sequence reads CASSYSGGPERATEAFF.

In its sample, this clone was seen many times. The CDR3 extends 3 residues past the end of the read, so its final part is completed from the germline J gene. The chain couples TRBV30 to TRBJ1-1; perhaps TRBD1 as D (5 bases). Germline-derived CDR1 and CDR2 are GTSNPN and SVGIG (reference sequence). This CDR3 region has 15 residues. The CDR3 loop is CAWKPSPGGGAGAFF. The sequenced part of the CDR3 DNA is TGTGCCTGGAAACCAAGCCCCGGGGGAGGCGCAGGC.

This clone was seen a few times. The read finishes 3 residues shy of the CDR3 end, and the germline J gene is used to complete it. The chain links TRBV2 to TRBJ1-5; 9 nucleotides match TRBD1. This CDR3 spans 14 amino acids. The ends lost 7 bases at V and 2 bases at J; junction bases unmatched: 3. The germline V gene encodes CDR1 SNHLY and CDR2 FYNNEI. CDR3 DNA, as far as it was read: TGTGCCAGCATGAGGACAGGGGGCAATCAGCCC. Its protein is CASMRTGGNQP. The full CDR3 sequence reads CASMRTGGNQPQHF.

This clone was detected ten times or more. The sequence runs out 3 residues before the end of the CDR3; the remainder is reconstructed from the germline J gene. This sequence joins TRBV7-8 and TRBJ2-5; possibly TRBD1 for D (6 bases). CDR1 and CDR2 from the germline V gene are SGHVS and FQNEAQ. V was cut by 5 bases and J by 4 bases, with 14 bases left in between. This CDR3 comprises 14 residues. The sequenced part of the CDR3 DNA is TGTGCCAGCAGCCCAGACAAGGACAGAGAGACC. It codes for CASSPDKDRET. The full CDR3 protein reads CASSPDKDRETQYF. The full variable domain, with the rest looked up from reference TRBV7-8 and TRBJ2-5, is GAGVSQSPRYKVAKRGQDVALRCDPISGHVSLFWYQQALGQGPEFLTYFQNEAQLDKSGLPSDRFFAERPEGSVSTLKIQRTQQEDSAVYLCASSPDKDRETQYFGPGTRLLVL.

This clone showed up many times. The read gets to within 3 residues of the CDR3 end, and the germline J gene fills in the rest. V is TRBV19 and J is TRBJ2-6, with TRBD1 matching 10 bases. The CDR3 contains 17 residues. V gave up 6 bases and J gave up 4 bases; unmatched junction bases: 9. Germline CDR1 is LNHDA and CDR2 is SQIVND (reference sequence). The part of the CDR3 DNA that was read is TGTGCCAGTAGGACTCGACAGGGGGCGGAAGGGGCCAACGTC. Translated: CASRTRQGAEGANV. The CDR3 as a whole reads CASRTRQGAEGANVLTF.

With regard to this clone: The CDR3 extends 3 residues past the end of the read, so its final part is completed from the germline J gene. The chain links TRBV2 to TRBJ2-3, with D tentatively TRBD2 (6 bases). This CDR3 has 11 residues. Germline loops: CDR1 SNHLY, CDR2 FYNNEI. V lost 8 bases and J 6 bases, leaving 9 bases between the germline ends. CDR3 amino acids: CASSLADTQYF. The CDR3 bases that were read are TGTGCCAGCTCCCTAGCGGATACG.

This clone was observed a few times. The sequence runs out 3 residues before the end of the CDR3; the remainder is reconstructed from the germline J gene. This rearrangement joins TRBV19 to TRBJ1-2; possibly TRBD1 for D (5 bases). The CDR3 covers 14 residues. Looked up from germline, CDR1 is LNHDA and CDR2 is SQIVND (reference sequence). Trimming took 0 bases from V and 6 from J, leaving 11 bases between them. CDR3 DNA, as far as it was read: TGTGCCAGTAGTATAGATTTCGGGGGTAATGGC. Translating it yields CASSIDFGGNG. The full CDR3 is CASSIDFGGNGYTF. The full variable domain, with the rest looked up from reference TRBV19 and TRBJ1-2, is DGGITQSPKYLFRKEGQNVTLSCEQNLNHDAMYWYRQDPGQGLRLIYYSQIVNDFQKGDIAEGYSVSREKKESFPLTVTSAQKNPTAFYLCASSIDFGGNGYTFGSGTRLTVV.

This clone was detected many times. The read gets to within 3 residues of the CDR3 end, and the germline J gene fills in the rest. This rearrangement joins TRBV5-1 to TRBJ1-4, with a possible D match to TRBD1 (5 bases). This CDR3 comprises 14 residues. Trimming stripped 2 bases from V and 1 base from J, with 6 bases between. Germline CDR1 is SGHRS and CDR2 is YFSETQ. The part of the CDR3 DNA that was read is TGCGCCAGCAGCTTCCAGGGAACTAATGAAAAA. Its translation: CASSFQGTNEK. The entire CDR3 protein reads CASSFQGTNEKLFF.

To note about this clone: The CDR3 end falls 3 residues outside the read, so it is completed with the germline J gene. J is TRBJ2-7 and V is TRBV5-6; D is perhaps TRBD1 (5 bases). Germline loops: CDR1 SGHDT, CDR2 YYEEEE. The CDR3 consists of 15 residues. The V end lost 4 bases, the J end lost 0 bases, and 14 bases lay between the germline ends. This chain's CDR3 is CASSVQGRFSYEQYF. Incomplete CDR3 DNA: TGTGCCAGCAGCGTGCAGGGTCGCTTCTCCTACGAG.

This clone showed up many times. Partial CDR3 DNA: TGTGCCTGGAGTGTAGGGAGGGGGTTTCTCTATGGC. It encodes CAWSVGRGFLYG. The full CDR3 sequence reads CAWSVGRGFLYGYTF. J is TRBJ1-2 and V is TRBV30; a possible D gene is TRBD1 (6 bases). The DNA ends 3 residues before the CDR3 does, and the rest of the CDR3 is filled in from the germline J gene. V lost 0 bases and J lost 4, with 15 bases in between. Per germline, CDR1 GTSNPN and CDR2 SVGIG (reference sequence). CDR3 length: 15 residues. Full variable domain (remainder filled in from reference TRBV30 and TRBJ1-2): SQTIHQWPATLVQPVGSPLSLECTVEGTSNPNLYWYRQAAGRGLQLLFYSVGIGQISSEVPQNLSASRPQDRQFILSSKKLLLSDSGFYLCAWSVGRGFLYGYTFGSGTRLTVV.

Comment on this clone: With the read ending 3 residues before the CDR3 end, the germline J gene is used to fill in that end. The gene calls are TRBV2 and TRBJ1-2, with a possible D match to TRBD1 (5 bases). Germline values: CDR1 SNHLY, CDR2 FYNNEI. The ends were cut back, 0 bases at V and 2 bases at J, with 7 bases in the middle. There are 14 residues in the CDR3. CDR3 loop: CASSEAGGNYGYTF. CDR3 bases read: TGTGCCAGCAGTGAAGCGGGGGGGAACTATGGC.

This clone was detected ten times or more. Coverage ceases 3 residues before the CDR3 finishes, and the germline J gene fills in the end. V usage is TRBV20-1 and J usage is TRBJ1-1; D ambiguous. Germline CDR1 reads DFQATT; CDR2 reads SNEGSKA (reference sequence). The CDR3 is 14 residues long. The sequenced part of the CDR3 DNA is TGCAGTGCTCCCTTCGGACTAGCGGGAGGACCG. Translated, it gives CSAPFGLAGGP. The whole CDR3 is CSAPFGLAGGPAFF.

This clone was observed a few times. The CDR3 goes on 3 residues after the read ends, and that part is filled in from the germline J gene. The genes are TRBV7-9 and TRBJ1-5; possibly TRBD1 for D (6 bases). This CDR3 spans 15 amino acids. V lost 5 bases to trimming and J lost 0 bases, with 11 bases between them. Germline V gene lookup returns CDR1 SEHNR and CDR2 FQNEAQ (reference sequence). The sequenced part of the CDR3 DNA is TGTGCCAGCAGCCTCGGACAGTCTAGCAATCAGCCC. It specifies CASSLGQSSNQP. The CDR3 in full is CASSLGQSSNQPQHF.

About this clone itself: The read falls 3 residues short of the CDR3 end, and the missing part is taken from the germline J gene. The chain carries TRBV29-1 and TRBJ2-7; TRBD1 might be the D (5 bases). CDR1 SQVTM and CDR2 ANQGSEA come from the germline V gene. This CDR3 is 12 amino acids long. Trimming pared 6 bases from V and 2 bases from J, leaving 11 bases between. The part of the CDR3 DNA that was read is TGCAGCGTGATGACAGCCACCTACGAG. This gives the protein CSVMTATYE. The entire CDR3 is CSVMTATYEQYF.

This clone occurred a few times. The CDR3 end falls 3 residues outside the read, so it is completed with the germline J gene. V usage is TRBV10-3 and J usage is TRBJ2-7, with a weak D call TRBD2 (6 bases). The length of the CDR3 is 15 residues. With 4 bases removed from V and 3 bases from J, the gap between germline ends came to 16 bases. Germline V gene lookup returns CDR1 ENHRY and CDR2 SYGVKD. The sequenced CDR3 bases are TGTGCCATCAGTGTTGGGCAGCGGGCGAACTACGAG. Translated: CAISVGQRANYE. The entire CDR3 protein is CAISVGQRANYEQYF.

Many counts were recorded for this clone. The read stops 3 residues short of the end of the CDR3; the missing end is completed from the germline J gene. The chain joins TRBV20-1 to TRBJ2-1, with TRBD2 identical over 7 bases. The CDR3 extends over 17 amino acids. V was pared by 6 bases and J by 8 bases, with 22 bases of the junction left unmatched. Germline values: CDR1 DFQATT, CDR2 SNEGSKA (reference sequence). CDR3: CSALPLPGLEPSHEQFF. The DNA read from the CDR3 is TGCAGTGCCCTCCCTCTTCCCGGACTAGAGCCCTCCCATGAG.

This clone has a count of ten or more. The missing CDR3 end, 3 residues past where the read stops, is filled in from the germline J gene. V usage is TRBV2 and J usage is TRBJ2-7, with D uncertain. This CDR3 is built from 11 residues. The germline V and J ends were trimmed by 3 bases and 2 bases, with 2 bases remaining between them. In germline, CDR1 is SNHLY, CDR2 FYNNEI. Incomplete CDR3 DNA: TGTGCCAGCAGTGACACCTACGAG. This translates into CASSDTYE. In full, the CDR3 is CASSDTYEQYF.

This clone was observed at least ten times. The read terminates 3 residues ahead of where the CDR3 ends, so the germline J gene completes it. The identical CDR3 is also encoded by other nucleotide sequences in the sample. V and J are TRBV20-1 and TRBJ1-1; no clear D gene. Germline V gene lookup returns CDR1 DFQATT and CDR2 SNEGSKA (reference sequence). The CDR3 covers 12 residues. The germline V and J ends were trimmed by 2 bases and 2 bases, with 6 bases remaining between them. The sequenced part of the CDR3 DNA is TGCAGTGCTAGACGGGGAAACACTGAA. Amino acids: CSARRGNTE. In full, the CDR3 is CSARRGNTEAFF.

Concerning this clone itself: The read gets to within 3 residues of the CDR3 end, and the germline J gene fills in the rest. The chain couples TRBV2 to TRBJ1-2, with D perhaps TRBD1 (5 bases). CDR3 length: 13 residues. Germline V gene data show CDR1 as SNHLY and CDR2 as FYNNEI. Between the trimmed V and J ends, which lost 8 bases and 2 bases, there was a span of 12 bases. CDR3 DNA (partial): TGTGCCAGCGGGGCCCTAGTAAACTATGGC. Translating it yields CASGALVNYG. The CDR3 in its entirety is CASGALVNYGYTF.

This clone was seen more than once but under ten times. The CDR3 end lies 3 residues beyond the end of the read and is filled in from the germline J gene. The chain combines TRBV18 with TRBJ2-5; 10 bases agree with TRBD1. V gave up 4 bases and J gave up 5 bases; unmatched junction bases: 10. The CDR3 runs 16 residues. The germline CDR1 and CDR2 sequences are KGHSH and LQKENI. The CDR3 spells CASSHRDRGLWETQYF. The part of the CDR3 DNA that was read is TGTGCCAGCTCACACCGGGACAGGGGATTATGGGAGACC.

This clone was picked up a small number of times. The CDR3 extends 3 residues past the end of the read, so its final part is completed from the germline J gene. The rearrangement uses TRBV19 and TRBJ1-5; 7 bases agree with TRBD1. Losses at the gene ends were 6 bases for V and 7 bases for J; bases not matched to a gene: 15. The CDR3 totals 16 residues. Germline V gene lookup returns CDR1 LNHDA and CDR2 SQIVND (reference sequence). CDR3 sequence: CASSSKDRVLQQPQHF. The DNA read from the CDR3 is TGTGCCAGTAGCTCAAAAGACAGGGTGCTGCAGCAGCCC.

This clone was seen only a few times. This CDR3 is CASSESGRRGEQYF. CDR3 DNA (partial): TGTGCCAGCAGTGAATCGGGTCGGCGGGGCGAG. The chain joins TRBV6-1 to TRBJ2-7; possibly TRBD2 for D (6 bases). The observed sequence ends 3 residues before the CDR3 terminus, with the missing tail filled in from the germline J gene. The germline CDR1 and CDR2 sequences are MNHNS and SASEGT. The CDR3 length is 14 residues. The V end was cut by 2 bases, the J end by 6 bases, with 14 bases between.

There are a few counts of this clone. The read is 3 residues too short to cover the CDR3 end, so that end is filled in from the germline J gene. This chain connects TRBV20-1 to TRBJ2-1; 7 bases match TRBD2. This CDR3 spans 15 amino acids. Germline V CDR1 and CDR2: DFQATT, SNEGSKA (reference sequence). V shed 7 bases, J shed 0 bases, and the junction held 9 bases outside the gene matches. CDR3 DNA (partial): TGCAGTGTTCTCCCCGGGACTAACTCCTACAATGAG. Residues: CSVLPGTNSYNE. The full CDR3 sequence reads CSVLPGTNSYNEQFF.

This clone was counted only a few times. CDR3 amino acids: CASSPATAMNTEAFF. CDR3 DNA, as far as it was read: TGTGCCAGCTCACCAGCGACAGCGATGAACACTGAA. The chain uses TRBV18 and TRBJ1-1, with D possibly being TRBD1 (5 bases). The read gets to within 3 residues of the CDR3 end, and the germline J gene fills in the rest. V lost 2 bases and J lost 0, with 10 bases in between. The CDR3 consists of 15 residues. Looked up from germline, CDR1 is KGHSH and CDR2 is LQKENI.

The CDR3 here is CSAQQETQYF. CDR3 DNA (partial): TGCAGTGCTCAACAAGAGACC. This chain uses TRBV20-1 with TRBJ2-5; D gene unclear. The read is 3 residues too short to cover the CDR3 end, so that end is filled in from the germline J gene. The length of the CDR3 is 10 residues. V lost 5 bases, J lost 2 bases, and 3 bases lay in between. Germline V gene data show CDR1 as DFQATT and CDR2 as SNEGSKA (reference sequence).

This clone was detected many times. The read ends 3 residues shy of where the CDR3 ends; the end is completed using the germline J gene. The J gene is TRBJ2-5, the V gene TRBV20-1, with D unresolved. There are 11 residues in the CDR3. Trimming cost V 6 bases and J 3 bases, with 8 bases left between them. Germline V gene sequence: CDR1 DFQATT, CDR2 SNEGSKA (reference sequence). CDR3 bases read: TGCAGTGCCAAGACTGAAGAGACC. Translated, it gives CSAKTEET. From start to end, the CDR3 is CSAKTEETQYF.